Presented here are 14 T cell receptor beta chains from one specimen sequenced in a study of cytomegalovirus exposure and HLA in healthy donors. Vbeta (60) and Jbeta (13) primers were used in the PCR. Measured with immunoSEQ multiplex PCR; TCRdb has only the in-frame clones, and not every one. The table includes some 150,000 clones, roughly 79% detected once. Sample: PBMCs. All receptors derive from a woman aged 40 to 55 in good health and CMV-seropositive.

The sample holds a few counts of this clone. The chain couples TRBV27 to TRBJ1-2; D is perhaps TRBD1 (5 bases). Trimming took 6 bases from V and 8 from J, leaving 13 bases between them. CDR1 and CDR2 (germline): MNHEY, SMNVEV (reference sequence). The length of the CDR3 is 12 residues. Here the CDR3 reads CASSTPGEGYTF. The CDR3 DNA reads as TGTGCCAGCAGCACCCCGGGGGAGGGCTACACCTTC.

The gene calls are TRBV10-2 and TRBJ1-3, with a weak D call TRBD1 (5 bases). The CDR3 contains 13 residues. Trimming shortened V by 2 bases and J by 5 bases, and 7 bases separated the two germline ends. In germline, CDR1 is WSHSY, CDR2 SAAADI. In nucleotides, the CDR3 is TGCGCCAGCAGTGAGGGGGCGCGAAACACCATATATTTT. Protein product: CASSEGARNTIYF.

This sequence joins TRBV5-1 and TRBJ2-3; D is undetermined. This CDR3 comprises 15 residues. Trimming removed 4 bases from V and 0 bases from J, with 12 bases in between. Germline V gives CDR1 SGHRS, CDR2 YFSETQ. CDR3 loop: CASSVTFSSTDTQYF. CDR3 DNA sequence: TGCGCCAGCAGCGTGACATTTTCTAGCACAGATACGCAGTATTTT.

This chain uses TRBV7-6 with TRBJ1-3, with TRBD1 matching over 8 bases. Unmatched junction bases numbered 4, after V lost 3 bases and J lost 0 bases. Germline lookup yields CDR1 SGHVS and CDR2 FNYEAQ. This CDR3 is 16 amino acids long. CDR3 amino acids: CASSLGQVSSGNTIYF. CDR3 nucleotide sequence: TGTGCCAGCAGCTTGGGACAGGTCAGCTCTGGAAACACCATATATTTT.

The chain uses TRBV5-1 and TRBJ2-5; TRBD2 matches 10 bases. Trimming took 4 bases from V and 2 from J; bases not matched to a gene: 8. Per germline, CDR1 SGHRS and CDR2 YFSETQ. The CDR3 extends over 16 amino acids. This CDR3 is CASSPNSGGQQETQYF. CDR3 DNA: TGCGCCAGCAGCCCAAATAGCGGGGGGCAGCAAGAGACCCAGTACTTC.

V and J are TRBV7-7 and TRBJ2-3, with D uncertain. The V gene's germline CDR1 is SSHAT and CDR2 FNYEAQ (reference sequence). V was shortened by 4 bases and J by 0 bases, with 11 bases between the two germline ends. CDR3 length: 15 residues. The CDR3: CASSYTMSSTDTQYF. Written as DNA, the CDR3 is TGTGCCAGCAGCTACACCATGTCTAGCACAGATACGCAGTATTTT.

This chain joins TRBV4-1 and TRBJ1-3; TRBD1 might be the D (6 bases). Germline lookup yields CDR1 MGHRA and CDR2 YSYEKL. Trimming stripped 0 bases from V and 0 bases from J, with 15 bases between. The CDR3 spans 18 residues. In DNA, the CDR3 is TGCGCCAGCAGCCAAGAAAGCAGGGGCCCGAGCTCTGGAAACACCATATATTTT. Its translation: CASSQESRGPSSGNTIYF.

The chain joins TRBV11-2 to TRBJ2-5; D unresolved. Germline V gene lookup returns CDR1 SGHAT and CDR2 FQNNGV. The CDR3 contains 13 residues. With 1 base removed from V and 4 bases from J, the gap between germline ends came to 7 bases. The CDR3 loop reads CASSLARRETQYF. CDR3 bases: TGTGCCAGCAGCTTAGCTAGAAGAGAGACCCAGTACTTC.

The gene calls are TRBV5-4 and TRBJ2-3; a weak D match, TRBD2 (5 bases). Trimming pared 4 bases from V and 6 bases from J, leaving 6 bases between. The CDR3 covers 11 residues. The V gene's germline CDR1 is SGHNT and CDR2 YYREEE (reference sequence). Here the CDR3 reads CASSRGDTQYF. For the CDR3, the DNA is TGTGCCAGCAGCCGCGGGGATACGCAGTATTTT.

A few counts support this clone. The chain employs TRBV14 and TRBJ1-1; D perhaps matches TRBD1 (6 bases). The germline V and J ends were trimmed by 0 bases and 4 bases, with 18 bases remaining between them. This CDR3 spans 17 amino acids. CDR1 is SGHDN, CDR2 FVKESK, per germline. The CDR3 reads CASSQDRGSGQGTEAFF. In nucleotides, the CDR3 is TGTGCCAGCAGCCAAGATAGAGGCTCGGGACAAGGCACTGAAGCTTTCTTT. Variable domain in full (rest from reference TRBV14 and TRBJ1-1): EAGVTQFPSHSVIEKGQTVTLRCDPISGHDNLYWYRRVMGKEIKFLLHFVKESKQDESGMPNNRFLAERTGGTYSTLKVQPAELEDSGVYFCASSQDRGSGQGTEAFFGQGTRLTVV.

The chain recombines TRBV6-1 with TRBJ1-5, with TRBD1 matching over 8 bases. The CDR3 is 15 amino acids. The germline gives CDR1 MNHNS, CDR2 SASEGT. J gave up 0 bases and V 5 bases, and 3 bases lay outside the gene matches. CDR3 in DNA: TGTGCCAGCAGTCTGACAGGGGATAGCAATCAGCCCCAGCATTTT. It encodes CASSLTGDSNQPQHF.

The V call is TRBV9, the J call TRBJ2-7; TRBD2 aligns across 10 bases. The V gene's germline CDR1 is SGDLS and CDR2 YYNGEE. The CDR3 length is 15 residues. Trimming at V came to 0 bases and at J to 3 bases, leaving 3 bases not matched to a gene. This CDR3 reads CASSVDPSGSYEQYF. Here the CDR3 DNA reads TGTGCCAGCAGCGTAGATCCTAGCGGGAGCTACGAGCAGTACTTC.

The rearrangement links TRBV19 to TRBJ1-2; D is possibly TRBD1 (6 bases). V lost 4 bases to trimming and J lost 7 bases, with 16 bases between them. The germline gives CDR1 LNHDA, CDR2 SQIVND (reference sequence). The CDR3 sequence is 14 residues long. The CDR3 DNA is TGTGCCAGTAGTACGGAGACAGGAGGTTTTGGCTACACCTTC. This encodes CASSTETGGFGYTF.

The chain couples TRBV28 to TRBJ1-2; 7 bases are shared with TRBD1. This CDR3 spans 15 amino acids. CDR1 and CDR2 (germline): MDHEN, SYDVKM. V lost 2 bases, J lost 4 bases, and 7 bases stayed unmatched. The CDR3 loop is CASSLDRDSIYGYTF. As DNA, the CDR3 is TGTGCCAGCAGTTTAGACCGGGACAGCATCTATGGCTACACCTTC.